This is a list of T cell receptor beta chains from one sample in a study of blood T cell repertoires in COVID-19. Measured with immunoSEQ multiplex PCR; TCRdb has only the in-frame clones, and not every one. The table lists 90,000 or so clones, around four fifths of them singletons, with over 9.5% in the top ten. The specimen sequenced was peripheral blood. These receptors were obtained from a human donor in a cohort sampled during active COVID-19. Both conserved end residues are part of each CDR3. Each record gives: V gene, D gene, J gene, clone size, CDR3 DNA, CDR3 protein. D genes are given only for firm matches. Only part of the rows carry a size: once, few, many, or a class if the clone is expanded.

V: TRBV19
D: NA
J: TRBJ2-2
size: NA
DNA: TGTGCCAGTAATCTGAGGTCAGGGGTAGGCACCGGGGAGCTGTTTTTT
CDR3: CASNLRSGVGTGELFF

V: TRBV9
D: TRBD1
J: TRBJ1-2
size: NA
DNA: TGTGCCAGCAGCGTAGGACAGGGGGATGGCTACACCTTC
CDR3: CASSVGQGDGYTF

V: TRBV6-5
D: NA
J: TRBJ2-7
size: once
DNA: TGTGCCAGCAGGGGGGTACGACAGGCAAACTACGAGCAGTACTTC
CDR3: CASRGVRQANYEQYF

V: TRBV19
D: TRBD1
J: TRBJ2-7
size: few
DNA: TGTGCCAGTAGTTTACAGGGGGAAGCCTACGAGCAGTACTTC
CDR3: CASSLQGEAYEQYF

V: TRBV7-2
D: TRBD2
J: TRBJ2-3
size: NA
DNA: TGTGCCAGCAGCCCCGGGACTACTTCAGATACGCAGTATTTT
CDR3: CASSPGTTSDTQYF

V: TRBV7-2
D: TRBD2
J: TRBJ2-1
size: few
DNA: TGTGCCAGCAGCTTAGTATTTGGACTAGCGGGAGACGAGCAGTTCTTC
CDR3: CASSLVFGLAGDEQFF

V: TRBV6-2/TRBV6-3
D: TRBD1
J: TRBJ1-1
size: NA
DNA: TGTGCCAGCAGTTTCCGGGACAGGGGAGAAGCTTTCTTT
CDR3: CASSFRDRGEAFF

V: TRBV5-1
D: TRBD1
J: TRBJ1-1
size: once
DNA: TGCGCCAGCAGCTGGGACAGGGGGAACACTGAAGCTTTCTTT
CDR3: CASSWDRGNTEAFF

V: TRBV18
D: NA
J: TRBJ2-7
size: NA
DNA: TGTGCCAGCTCGCCCCCGGGACAACCCTACGAGCAGTACTTC
CDR3: CASSPPGQPYEQYF

V: TRBV5-1
D: NA
J: TRBJ2-3
size: NA
DNA: TGCGCCAGCAGCCCAGGGTCTGTAGATACGCAGTATTTT
CDR3: CASSPGSVDTQYF

V: TRBV7-6
D: TRBD2
J: TRBJ2-1
size: NA
DNA: TGTGCCAGCAGCTTAGCGGGGACTAGCGGGAGGGACAATGAGCAGTTCTTC
CDR3: CASSLAGTSGRDNEQFF

V: TRBV15
D: NA
J: TRBJ1-3
size: NA
DNA: TGTGCCACCAGCAGAGATAAGGGGTCTGGAAACACCATATATTTT
CDR3: CATSRDKGSGNTIYF

V: TRBV6-1
D: NA
J: TRBJ2-7
size: NA
DNA: TGTGCCAGCAGTGAATTCGGTCAGGGATACGAGCAGTACTTC
CDR3: CASSEFGQGYEQYF

V: TRBV21-1
D: NA
J: TRBJ1-5
size: NA
DNA: TGTGCCAGCAGCAAAGTGGGCAGTCGCAATCAGCCCCAGCATTTT
CDR3: CASSKVGSRNQPQHF

V: TRBV7-8
D: TRBD1
J: TRBJ2-7
size: few
DNA: TGTGCCAGCAGCTTAGTGGACAGGGGTTCTAGCGAGCAGTACTTC
CDR3: CASSLVDRGSSEQYF

V: TRBV28
D: TRBD2
J: TRBJ2-7
size: NA
DNA: TGTGCCAGTCTTACCCCGTCCACGGGGGGCTACGAGCAGTACTTC
CDR3: CASLTPSTGGYEQYF

V: TRBV7-9
D: NA
J: TRBJ1-1
size: NA
DNA: TGTGCCAGCAGCTTTACTGCGGACACTGAAGCTTTCTTT
CDR3: CASSFTADTEAFF

V: TRBV9
D: NA
J: TRBJ1-3
size: NA
DNA: TGTGCCAGCAGCGTAGAAGGGAGTGGAAACACCATATATTTT
CDR3: CASSVEGSGNTIYF